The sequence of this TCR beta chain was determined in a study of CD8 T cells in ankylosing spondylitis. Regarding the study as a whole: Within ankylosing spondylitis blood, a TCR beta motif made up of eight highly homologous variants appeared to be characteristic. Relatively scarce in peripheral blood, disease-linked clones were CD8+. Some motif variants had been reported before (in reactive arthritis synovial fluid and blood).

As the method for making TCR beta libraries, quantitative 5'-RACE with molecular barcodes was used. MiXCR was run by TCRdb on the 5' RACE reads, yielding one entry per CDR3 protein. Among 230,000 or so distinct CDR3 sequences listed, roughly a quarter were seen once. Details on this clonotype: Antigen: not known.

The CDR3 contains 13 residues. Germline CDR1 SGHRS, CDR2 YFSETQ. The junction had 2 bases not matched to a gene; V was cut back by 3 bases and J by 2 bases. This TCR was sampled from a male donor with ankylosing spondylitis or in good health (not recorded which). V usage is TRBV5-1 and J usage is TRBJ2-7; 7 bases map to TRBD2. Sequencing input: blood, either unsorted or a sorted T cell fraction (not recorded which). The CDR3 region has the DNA TGCGCCAGCAGCTGGGGGGGGACCTACGAGCAGTACTTC. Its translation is CASSWGGTYEQYF.